These T cell receptor beta chains were read from a single sample in a study of T cell repertoires in cytomegalovirus infection. In TCRdb, the reads were re-called with MiXCR into one record per CDR3 protein. The table has roughly 100,000 distinct CDR3 sequences, about 15% seen once. Sequenced: PBMCs. These receptors all come from a human donor in good health (CMV status not recorded). Some clones in this sample may be carry-over from other donors' samples. CDR3s include the opening cysteine and the closing phenylalanine or tryptophan. Fields, in order: J gene, clone size, V gene, D gene, CDR3 DNA, CDR3 protein. A D gene is named only where the DNA matches it firmly. A clone size is listed for some rows: how often the clone was seen (once, few, many), or a class if it is expanded.

J gene: TRBJ2-1; clone size: many; V gene: TRBV4-1; D gene: .; CDR3 DNA: TGCGCCAGCAGCCAAGAAACAGCGGGCGAGTACAATGAGCAGTTCTTC; CDR3 protein: CASSQETAGEYNEQFF
J gene: TRBJ2-5; clone size: .; V gene: TRBV28; D gene: .; CDR3 DNA: TGTGCCAGCAGTTTGACAGACCAAGAGACCCAGTACTTC; CDR3 protein: CASSLTDQETQYF
J gene: TRBJ1-1; clone size: many; V gene: TRBV7-8; D gene: .; CDR3 DNA: TGTGCCAGCAGCCTCCAACTTAACACTGAAGCTTTCTTT; CDR3 protein: CASSLQLNTEAFF
J gene: TRBJ2-7; clone size: few; V gene: TRBV3-1; D gene: .; CDR3 DNA: TGTGCCAGCAGCCAAGGCCAGGATTCCTACGAGCAGTACTTC; CDR3 protein: CASSQGQDSYEQYF
J gene: TRBJ2-2; clone size: few; V gene: TRBV12-3/TRBV12-4; D gene: .; CDR3 DNA: TGTGCCAGCAGTTTCCTACTCACAATAAAGACCGGGGAGCTGTTTTTT; CDR3 protein: CASSFLLTIKTGELFF
J gene: TRBJ1-2; clone size: .; V gene: TRBV30; D gene: TRBD1; CDR3 DNA: TGTGCCTGGAGTGTACAAGGGGGCGCGAGGGGCTACACCTTC; CDR3 protein: CAWSVQGGARGYTF
J gene: TRBJ2-7; clone size: few; V gene: TRBV29-1; D gene: .; CDR3 DNA: TGCAGCGTTCTTGCATCGGCGGGCTCCTACGAGCAGTACTTC; CDR3 protein: CSVLASAGSYEQYF
J gene: TRBJ2-5; clone size: .; V gene: TRBV3-1; D gene: .; CDR3 DNA: TGTGCCAGCAGCCAAGATGGGACAAAAGAGACCCAGTACTTC; CDR3 protein: CASSQDGTKETQYF
J gene: TRBJ2-1; clone size: .; V gene: TRBV4-1; D gene: .; CDR3 DNA: TGCGCCAGCAGCCAAGTCTCCGAGCAGTTCTTC; CDR3 protein: CASSQVSEQFF
J gene: TRBJ2-3; clone size: few; V gene: TRBV19; D gene: TRBD2; CDR3 DNA: TGTGCCAGTAGTCCGGGGGGATCAAGCACAGATACGCAGTATTTT; CDR3 protein: CASSPGGSSTDTQYF
J gene: TRBJ2-3; clone size: many; V gene: TRBV5-4; D gene: .; CDR3 DNA: TGTGCCAGCAGCTTGGACGCCCGGCGGACAGATACGCAGTATTTT; CDR3 protein: CASSLDARRTDTQYF
J gene: TRBJ1-2; clone size: .; V gene: TRBV2; D gene: .; CDR3 DNA: TGTGCCAGCAGTTCGGCCACAACTAACTATGGCTACACCTTC; CDR3 protein: CASSSATTNYGYTF
J gene: TRBJ2-3; clone size: many; V gene: TRBV20-1; D gene: TRBD2; CDR3 DNA: TGCAGTGCTACTAGAGCGGGGGGCTCCACAGATACGCAGTATTTT; CDR3 protein: CSATRAGGSTDTQYF
J gene: TRBJ2-3; clone size: few; V gene: TRBV20-1; D gene: .; CDR3 DNA: TGCAGTGCTAGACTCGGCCGCCCAGATACGCAGTATTTT; CDR3 protein: CSARLGRPDTQYF
J gene: TRBJ2-5; clone size: few; V gene: TRBV20-1; D gene: .; CDR3 DNA: TGCAGTGCTAGAACCCCGGACAGCCTAGAGACCCAGTACTTC; CDR3 protein: CSARTPDSLETQYF
J gene: TRBJ2-2; clone size: .; V gene: TRBV10-3; D gene: TRBD1; CDR3 DNA: TGTGCCATCAGCCGCCCCCGGGACAGGGCATACACCGGGGAGCTGTTTTTT; CDR3 protein: CAISRPRDRAYTGELFF
J gene: TRBJ2-5; clone size: .; V gene: TRBV20-1; D gene: TRBD2; CDR3 DNA: TGCAGTGCTAGCGGGGGGGCCCTCAACGCCCAAGAGACCCAGTACTTC; CDR3 protein: CSASGGALNAQETQYF
J gene: TRBJ2-7; clone size: .; V gene: TRBV7-2; D gene: .; CDR3 DNA: TGTGCCAGCAGCTTGTCGACATTGAGCTCCTACGAGCAGTACTTC; CDR3 protein: CASSLSTLSSYEQYF
J gene: TRBJ1-5; clone size: .; V gene: TRBV3-1; D gene: TRBD1; CDR3 DNA: TGTGCCAGCAGCTTCAGGGGGGATCAGCCCCAGCATTTT; CDR3 protein: CASSFRGDQPQHF
J gene: TRBJ2-7; clone size: few; V gene: TRBV5-1; D gene: TRBD1; CDR3 DNA: TGCGCCAGCAGCAACGAGCAGGGGGCCTACGAGCAGTACTTC; CDR3 protein: CASSNEQGAYEQYF
J gene: TRBJ2-3; clone size: many; V gene: TRBV5-4; D gene: .; CDR3 DNA: TGTGCCAGCACAACATCCGGGGGCGGAACCACAGATACGCAGTATTTT; CDR3 protein: CASTTSGGGTTDTQYF
J gene: TRBJ1-2; clone size: .; V gene: TRBV7-6; D gene: .; CDR3 DNA: TGTGCCAGCAGCTTAGCTCGGGGTTCAGGCTATGGCTGCACCTTC; CDR3 protein: CASSLARGSGYGCTF
J gene: TRBJ2-3; clone size: many; V gene: TRBV7-8; D gene: .; CDR3 DNA: TGTGCCAGCAGCCTCCGTAGGGGCGGGGGCACAGATACGCAGTATTTT; CDR3 protein: CASSLRRGGGTDTQYF
J gene: TRBJ1-6; clone size: .; V gene: TRBV14; D gene: .; CDR3 DNA: TGTGCCAGAAGCCAGTTAACAGTTGATTCACCCCTCCACTTT; CDR3 protein: CARSQLTVDSPLHF
J gene: TRBJ2-7; clone size: .; V gene: TRBV20-1; D gene: TRBD2; CDR3 DNA: TGCAGTGCTCCAATCACTAGCGGGGGGGCCCAAGAGCAGTACTTC; CDR3 protein: CSAPITSGGAQEQYF
J gene: TRBJ2-1; clone size: many; V gene: TRBV7-2; D gene: TRBD2; CDR3 DNA: TGTGCCAGCAGCTACGGGGGGGCCGGGAGCAATGAGCAGTTCTTC; CDR3 protein: CASSYGGAGSNEQFF
J gene: TRBJ1-1; clone size: .; V gene: TRBV20-1; D gene: .; CDR3 DNA: TGCAGGGCCTTGGGGGGCACTGAAGCTTTCTTT; CDR3 protein: CRALGGTEAFF
J gene: TRBJ2-3; clone size: many; V gene: TRBV14; D gene: TRBD2; CDR3 DNA: TGTGCCAGCAGCCAAGGGACTAGCGGCGGAACGCAGTATTTT; CDR3 protein: CASSQGTSGGTQYF
J gene: TRBJ1-1; clone size: many; V gene: TRBV7-2; D gene: .; CDR3 DNA: TGTGCCAGCACCAAACAGGGCAAGGACACTGAAGCTTTCTTT; CDR3 protein: CASTKQGKDTEAFF
J gene: TRBJ1-1; clone size: few; V gene: TRBV14; D gene: .; CDR3 DNA: TGTGCCAGCAGCCAACTTATACCGAACACTGAAGCTTTCTTT; CDR3 protein: CASSQLIPNTEAFF
J gene: TRBJ2-3; clone size: few; V gene: TRBV10-3; D gene: .; CDR3 DNA: TGTGCCACGAGGGAGAGTTTGGCAGATACGCAGTATTTT; CDR3 protein: CATRESLADTQYF
J gene: TRBJ1-1; clone size: many; V gene: TRBV7-6; D gene: .; CDR3 DNA: TGTGCCAGCAGCTTAAGGATCGACGGGAACACTGAAGCTTTCTTT; CDR3 protein: CASSLRIDGNTEAFF
J gene: TRBJ2-7; clone size: few; V gene: TRBV7-9; D gene: .; CDR3 DNA: TGTGCCAGCAGCGCACCAAACCGGGACCCACGCTTGAGGTACGAGCAGTACTTC; CDR3 protein: CASSAPNRDPRLRYEQYF
J gene: TRBJ1-5; clone size: .; V gene: TRBV30; D gene: .; CDR3 DNA: TGTGCCTGGAAGGGGCCGTTGAGCAATCAGCCCCAGCATTTT; CDR3 protein: CAWKGPLSNQPQHF
J gene: TRBJ1-4; clone size: few; V gene: TRBV7-9; D gene: .; CDR3 DNA: TGTGCCAGCAGCTTGGAGGGAGATCGAGAAAAACTGTTTTTT; CDR3 protein: CASSLEGDREKLFF
J gene: TRBJ1-1; clone size: .; V gene: TRBV29-1; D gene: TRBD1; CDR3 DNA: TGCAGCGCATGGATACAGGGGGCTTTTAGCACTGAAGCTTTCTTT; CDR3 protein: CSAWIQGAFSTEAFF
J gene: TRBJ2-7; clone size: many; V gene: TRBV28; D gene: TRBD1; CDR3 DNA: TGTGCCAGCAGTGCTCCCAACAGGGGGCTAGACGAGCAGTACTTC; CDR3 protein: CASSAPNRGLDEQYF
J gene: TRBJ2-7; clone size: many; V gene: TRBV6-2/TRBV6-3; D gene: TRBD1; CDR3 DNA: TGTGCCACTCCCTCTCGGACAGGGGACGAGCAGTACTTC; CDR3 protein: CATPSRTGDEQYF
J gene: TRBJ2-3; clone size: .; V gene: TRBV4-1; D gene: TRBD2; CDR3 DNA: TGCGCCAGCAGCCAAGAGACTAGCGGGGGGGCGGGAGATACGCAGTATTTT; CDR3 protein: CASSQETSGGAGDTQYF
J gene: TRBJ1-1; clone size: medium-sized; V gene: TRBV7-9; D gene: .; CDR3 DNA: TGTGCCAGCAGCTCCAAGGGTCCAGGCGAGGCTTTCTTT; CDR3 protein: CASSSKGPGEAFF
J gene: TRBJ1-2; clone size: .; V gene: TRBV5-1; D gene: .; CDR3 DNA: TGCGCCAGCAGCTTGGAACCGGGTTTAGCGGCGGACTATGGCTACACCTTC; CDR3 protein: CASSLEPGLAADYGYTF
J gene: TRBJ2-4; clone size: many; V gene: TRBV20-1; D gene: .; CDR3 DNA: TGCAGTGCTGTCCTCGGGGATGGCATTCAGTACTTC; CDR3 protein: CSAVLGDGIQYF
J gene: TRBJ2-1; clone size: few; V gene: TRBV28; D gene: .; CDR3 DNA: TGTGCCAGCAGCCTCGCAACAGGGTACAATGAGCAGTTCTTC; CDR3 protein: CASSLATGYNEQFF
J gene: TRBJ2-1; clone size: few; V gene: TRBV12-3/TRBV12-4; D gene: .; CDR3 DNA: TGTGCCAGCAGTTTAGCCGGGTTCAGTGAGCAGTTCTTC; CDR3 protein: CASSLAGFSEQFF
J gene: TRBJ1-3; clone size: .; V gene: TRBV12-3/TRBV12-4; D gene: .; CDR3 DNA: TGTGCCAGCAGTTTCACAGGTTCTGGAAACACCATATATTTT; CDR3 protein: CASSFTGSGNTIYF
J gene: TRBJ1-1; clone size: many; V gene: TRBV12-3/TRBV12-4; D gene: .; CDR3 DNA: TGTGCCAGCAGCAGACAGGACGGAACAACTGAAGCTTTCTTT; CDR3 protein: CASSRQDGTTEAFF
J gene: TRBJ2-3; clone size: .; V gene: TRBV4-3; D gene: TRBD1; CDR3 DNA: TGCGCCAGCAGCCAAGATTCCAGGGGGACAGATACGCAGTATTTT; CDR3 protein: CASSQDSRGTDTQYF
J gene: TRBJ2-3; clone size: .; V gene: TRBV11-2; D gene: TRBD2; CDR3 DNA: TGTGCCAGCAGCCGGAGCGGGGGACTCACAGATACGCAGTATTTT; CDR3 protein: CASSRSGGLTDTQYF
J gene: TRBJ1-4; clone size: many; V gene: TRBV11-2; D gene: .; CDR3 DNA: TGTGCCAGCAGCTTAGATCCCCAGGGCGGAAAACTGTTTTTT; CDR3 protein: CASSLDPQGGKLFF
J gene: TRBJ2-2; clone size: many; V gene: TRBV7-2; D gene: TRBD2; CDR3 DNA: TGTGCCAGCAGCTCGCTAGCGGGGGCCCTCACCGGGGAGCTGTTTTTT; CDR3 protein: CASSSLAGALTGELFF
J gene: TRBJ2-2; clone size: few; V gene: TRBV7-3; D gene: .; CDR3 DNA: TGTGCCAGCAGCCCCCTAAGCGACGGGGAGCTGTTTTTT; CDR3 protein: CASSPLSDGELFF
J gene: TRBJ2-1; clone size: .; V gene: TRBV20-1; D gene: .; CDR3 DNA: TGCAGTGCTAGCACAGGGTCCGATTACAATGAGCAGTTCTTC; CDR3 protein: CSASTGSDYNEQFF
J gene: TRBJ1-1; clone size: many; V gene: TRBV7-6; D gene: .; CDR3 DNA: TGTGCCAGCAGCCCCCCCCCAGGCACTGAAGCTTTCTTT; CDR3 protein: CASSPPPGTEAFF
J gene: TRBJ1-1; clone size: many; V gene: TRBV7-2; D gene: .; CDR3 DNA: TGTGCCAGCAGCTTAGACGCCAGTTTGAACACTGAAGCTTTCTTT; CDR3 protein: CASSLDASLNTEAFF
J gene: TRBJ1-2; clone size: .; V gene: TRBV6-4; D gene: .; CDR3 DNA: TGTGCCAGCAGTTTAGATTACCTCAACCCGACTGGCTACACCTTC; CDR3 protein: CASSLDYLNPTGYTF
J gene: TRBJ2-1; clone size: many; V gene: TRBV7-2; D gene: TRBD2; CDR3 DNA: TGTGCCAGCAGCTTGACTAGCGGGGTCCGCAATGAGCAGTTCTTC; CDR3 protein: CASSLTSGVRNEQFF
J gene: TRBJ2-2; clone size: few; V gene: TRBV20-1; D gene: TRBD1; CDR3 DNA: TGCAGTGCTAGACTCGGGACAGGGGGGACCGGGGAGCTGTTTTTT; CDR3 protein: CSARLGTGGTGELFF
J gene: TRBJ2-2; clone size: few; V gene: TRBV20-1; D gene: TRBD1; CDR3 DNA: TGCAGTGCTCCGGGACAGGGGGAGGCCGGGGAGCTGTTTTTT; CDR3 protein: CSAPGQGEAGELFF
J gene: TRBJ1-4; clone size: .; V gene: TRBV29-1; D gene: .; CDR3 DNA: TGCAGCGCGGGAAGTTCGGGATTCAAAGGGGAAAAACTGTTTTTT; CDR3 protein: CSAGSSGFKGEKLFF
J gene: TRBJ1-1; clone size: few; V gene: TRBV12-3/TRBV12-4; D gene: TRBD1; CDR3 DNA: TGTGCCAGCAGTCCCGACAGGGGGCTTGGCACTGAAGCTTTCTTT; CDR3 protein: CASSPDRGLGTEAFF